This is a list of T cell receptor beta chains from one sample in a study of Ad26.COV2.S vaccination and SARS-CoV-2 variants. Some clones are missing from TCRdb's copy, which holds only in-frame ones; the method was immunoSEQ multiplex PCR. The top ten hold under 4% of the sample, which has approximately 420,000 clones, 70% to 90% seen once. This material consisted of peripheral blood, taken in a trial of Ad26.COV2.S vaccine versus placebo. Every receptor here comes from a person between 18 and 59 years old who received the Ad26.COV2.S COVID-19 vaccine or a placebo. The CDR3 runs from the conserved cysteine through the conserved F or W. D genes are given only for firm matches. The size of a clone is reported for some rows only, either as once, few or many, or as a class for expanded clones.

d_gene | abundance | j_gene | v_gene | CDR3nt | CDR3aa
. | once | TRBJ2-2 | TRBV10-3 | TGTGCCATCAAGCTAAGCGTCACCGGGGAGCTGTTTTTT | CAIKLSVTGELFF
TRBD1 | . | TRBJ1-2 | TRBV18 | TGTGCCAGCTCACAGGACAGGATAGATGGCTACACCTTC | CASSQDRIDGYTF
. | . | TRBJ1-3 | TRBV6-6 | TGTGCCAGCAGTTCCGGGCCGGATAACACCATATATTTT | CASSSGPDNTIYF
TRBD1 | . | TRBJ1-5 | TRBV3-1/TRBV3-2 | TGTGCCAGCAGCGACAGGGTTAATAGCAATCAGCCCCAGCATTTT | CASSDRVNSNQPQHF
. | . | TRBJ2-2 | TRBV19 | TGTGCCAGTAGTCTTCGTCGGGACCACCTAGGTGGGGAGCTGTTTTTT | CASSLRRDHLGGELFF
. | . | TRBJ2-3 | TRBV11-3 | TGTGCCAGCAGCTTAGAAAGAGGCCCCGGCACAGATACGCAGTATTTT | CASSLERGPGTDTQYF
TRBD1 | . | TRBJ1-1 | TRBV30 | TGTGCCTGGAGTCCCACGAGAGGGGGCGGCACTGAAGCTTTCTTT | CAWSPTRGGGTEAFF
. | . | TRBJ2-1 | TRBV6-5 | TGTGCCAGCAGCCCCGGGGGACCAGCCTACAATGAGCAGTTCTTC | CASSPGGPAYNEQFF
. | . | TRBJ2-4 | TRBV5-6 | TGTGCCAGCAGCTCAATATGGGGCGCGACCAAAAACATTCAGTACTTC | CASSSIWGATKNIQYF
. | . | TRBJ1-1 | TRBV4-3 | TGCGCCAGCAGCCAAGATCCAGGGGAAAGGGCCACTGAAGCTTTCTTT | CASSQDPGERATEAFF
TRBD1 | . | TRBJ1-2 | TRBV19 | TGTGCCAGTAGTAACAAAGGACAGGGGGCTTACTATGGCTACACCTTC | CASSNKGQGAYYGYTF
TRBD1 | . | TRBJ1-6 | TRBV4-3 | TGCGCCAGCAGCCAAGAACCACCCGGGACAGGGGATAATTCACCCCTCCACTTT | CASSQEPPGTGDNSPLHF
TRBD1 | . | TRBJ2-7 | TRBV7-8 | TGTGCCAGCAGCAAGGGACAGGGACCCTACGAGCAGTACTTC | CASSKGQGPYEQYF
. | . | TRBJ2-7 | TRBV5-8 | TGTGCCAGCAGCTTGGGGCCAAACCTCTACGAGCAGTACTTC | CASSLGPNLYEQYF
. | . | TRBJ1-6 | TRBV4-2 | TGTGCCAGCAGCCAAGATGAGAATTCACCCCTCCACTTT | CASSQDENSPLHF
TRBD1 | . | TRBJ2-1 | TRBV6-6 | TGTGCCAGCAGTTACGGACAGGATCAGGGCGATGAGCAGTTCTTC | CASSYGQDQGDEQFF
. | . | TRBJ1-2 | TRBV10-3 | TGTGCCATCAGTGAGTCGATCATGTCAGGGGCTCAGGGTGGCTACACCTTC | CAISESIMSGAQGGYTF
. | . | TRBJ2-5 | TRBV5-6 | TGTGCCAGCAGCTTGTACTCAGGGTTGGAAGAGACCCAGTACTTC | CASSLYSGLEETQYF
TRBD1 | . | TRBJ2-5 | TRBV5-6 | TGTGCCAGCGGTCGACAGGGAGAGACCCAGTACTTC | CASGRQGETQYF
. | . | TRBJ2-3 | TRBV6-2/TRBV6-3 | TGTGCCAGCAGTTACTGGAGGGGAGATACGCAGTATTTT | CASSYWRGDTQYF
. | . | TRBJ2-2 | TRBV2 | TGTGCCAGCAGGCTATTTGGGGCCCCCGGGGAGCTGTTTTTT | CASRLFGAPGELFF
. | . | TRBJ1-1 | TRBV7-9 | TGTGCCAGCAGCTTACTGCCGAACACTGAAGCTTTCTTT | CASSLLPNTEAFF
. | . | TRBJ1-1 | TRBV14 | TGTGCCAGCAGCCAATTTATTGAACTCATGAACACTGAAGCTTTCTTT | CASSQFIELMNTEAFF
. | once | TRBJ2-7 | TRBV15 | TGTGCCACCAGCAGAGAGAGGACGGACTCCTACGAGCAGTACTTC | CATSRERTDSYEQYF
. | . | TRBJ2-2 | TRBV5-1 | TGCGCCAGCAGCTTGGTTACCCACGGGTCCGTGGACACCGGGGAGCTGTTTTTT | CASSLVTHGSVDTGELFF
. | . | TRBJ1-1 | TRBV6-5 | TGTGCCAGCAGTCTAGATTTGGCCGGCACTGAAGCTTTCTTT | CASSLDLAGTEAFF
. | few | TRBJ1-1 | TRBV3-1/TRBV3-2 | TGTGCCAGCAGCCAAGACAGCGGCGGGTGGCCTTTCTTT | CASSQDSGGWPFF
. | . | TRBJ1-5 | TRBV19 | TGTGCCAGTAGTAGTCGGCAGGGCAATCAGCCCCAGCATTTT | CASSSRQGNQPQHF
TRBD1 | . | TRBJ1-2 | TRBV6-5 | TGTGCCAGCGGCGACAGGGTCCATGGCTACACCTTC | CASGDRVHGYTF
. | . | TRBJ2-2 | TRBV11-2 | TGTGCCAGCAGCTCAGGGTCAGGGGTTGAGGAGCTGTTTTTT | CASSSGSGVEELFF
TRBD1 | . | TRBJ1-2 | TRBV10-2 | TGCGCCAGCAGTGAGCGGACAGGAATCTATGGCTACACCTTC | CASSERTGIYGYTF
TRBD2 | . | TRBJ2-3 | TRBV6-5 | TGTGCCAGCAGGCGGGGGGTTGGCACAGATACGCAGTATTTT | CASRRGVGTDTQYF
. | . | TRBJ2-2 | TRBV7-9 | TGTGCCAGCAGCCAGACCGGGACGGTCACCGGGGAGCTGTTTTTT | CASSQTGTVTGELFF
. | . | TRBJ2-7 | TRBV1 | TGCACCAGCTCCCCGGGAAGGGGCCACGAGCAGTACTTC | CTSSPGRGHEQYF
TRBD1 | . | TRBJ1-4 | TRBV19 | TGTGCCAGTAGTATACCCCCCCCGGGACAGCAAGAGAATGAAAAACTGTTTTTT | CASSIPPPGQQENEKLFF
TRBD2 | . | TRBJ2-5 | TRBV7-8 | TGTGCCAGCAGCTTAGTGGTAGCGGGGAAAACGGAGACCCAGTACTTC | CASSLVVAGKTETQYF
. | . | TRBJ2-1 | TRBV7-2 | TGTGCCAGCAGCTTATTTTTGGATGAGCAGTTCTTC | CASSLFLDEQFF
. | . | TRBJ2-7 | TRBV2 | TGTGCCAGCAGTCCAAGCTACTACGAGCAGTACTTC | CASSPSYYEQYF
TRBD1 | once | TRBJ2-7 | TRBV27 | TGTGCCAGCAGTTTATCGGGACAGGGTCGGGGCTCCTACGAGCAGTACTTC | CASSLSGQGRGSYEQYF
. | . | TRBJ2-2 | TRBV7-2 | TGTGCCAGCAGCATGCACGCCACCGGGGAGCTGTTTTTT | CASSMHATGELFF
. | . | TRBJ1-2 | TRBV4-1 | TGCGCCAGCAGCCAAGACGCGGTGGGCAGCTATGGCTACACCTTC | CASSQDAVGSYGYTF
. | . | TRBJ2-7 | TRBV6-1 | TGTGCCAGCAGTGACAATGGGGTTGGTTGGTACTTC | CASSDNGVGWYF
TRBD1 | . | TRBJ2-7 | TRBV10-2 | TGCGCCAGCAGCCCAGGGGGCGGTTACGAGCAGTACTTC | CASSPGGGYEQYF
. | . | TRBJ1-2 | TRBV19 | TGTGCCAGTAGTGCCCCGTCATCCCGCTCTCCTTATGGCTACACCTTC | CASSAPSSRSPYGYTF
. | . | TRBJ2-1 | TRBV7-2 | TGTGCCAGCAGCGGCGTTTTCAGGGTGGTAAATGAGCAGTTCTTC | CASSGVFRVVNEQFF
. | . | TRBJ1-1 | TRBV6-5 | TGTGCCAGCAGTTACAACAACCAGAACACTGAAGCTTTCTTT | CASSYNNQNTEAFF
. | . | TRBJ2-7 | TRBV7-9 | TGTGCCAGCGCGGACAGCTACGAGCAGTACTTC | CASADSYEQYF
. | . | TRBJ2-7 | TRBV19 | TGTGCCAGTAGTAGGTACAACTCCTACGAGCAGTACTTC | CASSRYNSYEQYF
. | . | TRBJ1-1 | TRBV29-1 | TGCAGCGTTAATCCCATCCGGGACACCCAGGAAGCTTTCTTT | CSVNPIRDTQEAFF
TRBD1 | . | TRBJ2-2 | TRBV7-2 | TGTGCCAGCAGCCCGACAGGGGGAGGTAACACCGGGGAGCTGTTTTTT | CASSPTGGGNTGELFF
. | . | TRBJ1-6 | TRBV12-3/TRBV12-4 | TGTGCCAGCAGTTCGAATAGCTCACCCCTCCACTTT | CASSSNSSPLHF
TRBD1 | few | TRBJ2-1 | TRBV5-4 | TGTGCCAGCAGCTTGGTCGGACAGGGCTACAATGAGCAGTTCTTC | CASSLVGQGYNEQFF
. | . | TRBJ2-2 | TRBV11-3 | TGTGCCAGCAGCTTAGGACGGATGAACACCGGGGAGCTGTTTTTT | CASSLGRMNTGELFF
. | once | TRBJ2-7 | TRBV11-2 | TGTGCCAGCAGCTTGGGCAGGTTCTACGAGCAGTACTTC | CASSLGRFYEQYF
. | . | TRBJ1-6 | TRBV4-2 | TGTGCCAGCAGCCAAGAGGGGGGCAGGGGAACCTATAATTCACCCCTCCACTTT | CASSQEGGRGTYNSPLHF
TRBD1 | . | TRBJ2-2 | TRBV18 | TGTGCCAGCTCACTGAACCGACAGGGGGCCGGCGGGGAGCTGTTTTTT | CASSLNRQGAGGELFF
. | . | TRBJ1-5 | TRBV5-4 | TGTGCCAGCGCCCCCGGGCCAGAGAAGAATAGCAATCAGCCCCAGCATTTT | CASAPGPEKNSNQPQHF